This T cell receptor (beta chain) was recovered during a study of graft-versus-host responses after intestinal transplantation. Whole-study context: Every one of the recipients received anti-thymocyte globulin induction and afterwards took tacrolimus and steroids for about 3 years. Study results and limitations: The highest levels of circulating GvH clones went along with early declines in HvG clones after transplant.

Deletions cut 4 bases from V and 7 bases from J, with 14 bases between. The germline CDR1 and CDR2 sequences are SGHRS and YFSETQ. CDR3 length: 13 residues. TCRdb's copy holds only in-frame clones and misses some; the assay was immunoSEQ multiplex PCR. Among around 120,000 clones, 85% to 95% were seen once, and the ten largest hold more than 2.5%. A remark on this clone: Its antigen is not known.

The sample consisted of unstimulated CD8+ T cells sorted from spleen or lymph node cells, taken before intestinal transplant. This chain connects TRBV5-1 to TRBJ1-1; D remains ambiguous. This receptor was identified in a human donor who received an intestinal transplant. Here the CDR3 DNA reads TGCGCCAGCAGCGTCCCGATGAAGGGTGAAGCTTTCTTT. The encoded protein is CASSVPMKGEAFF. Based on the CDR3 plus reference TRBV5-1 and TRBJ1-1, the full variable domain is KAGVTQTPRYLIKTRGQQVTLSCSPISGHRSVSWYQQTPGQGLQFLFEYFSETQRNKGNFPGRFSGRQFSNSRSEMNVSTLELGDSALYLCASSVPMKGEAFFGQGTRLTVV.